These 8 T cell receptor beta chains were sequenced from one sample in a study of cytomegalovirus exposure and HLA in healthy donors. Vbeta (60) and Jbeta (13) primers were used in the PCR. TCRdb's table, derived via immunoSEQ multiplex PCR, lists solely in-frame clones and lacks some. The table has a few hundred thousand clones, 80% to 85% seen once. Sequencing input: PBMCs. These receptor sequences come from a woman aged 55 to 70 in good health and CMV-seropositive.

The chain uses TRBV5-1 and TRBJ2-7, with TRBD1 matching over 7 bases. CDR1 and CDR2 (germline): SGHRS, YFSETQ. CDR3 length equals 13 residues. J gave up 3 bases and V 4 bases, and 4 bases lay outside the gene matches. CDR3 protein: CASSVGTDYEQYF. For the CDR3, the DNA is TGCGCCAGCAGCGTCGGGACAGACTACGAGCAGTACTTC.

This clone was detected once. This chain links TRBV29-1 with TRBJ2-3; weak D call: TRBD1 (5 bases). Germline CDR1 and CDR2: SQVTM and ANQGSEA. The V end was cut by 3 bases, the J end by 2 bases, with 6 bases between. CDR3 length equals 12 residues. The CDR3 reads CSVEGHTDTQYF. The CDR3 region has the DNA TGCAGCGTTGAGGGGCACACAGATACGCAGTATTTT.

The chain has TRBV19 and TRBJ1-1, with D possibly being TRBD1 (5 bases). Germline CDR1 reads LNHDA; CDR2 reads SQIVND (reference sequence). V was shortened by 3 bases and J by 0 bases, with 8 bases between the two germline ends. There are 14 residues in the CDR3. The CDR3 loop reads CASSIQGMNTEAFF. CDR3 coding DNA: TGTGCCAGTAGTATTCAGGGCATGAACACTGAAGCTTTCTTT.

The rearrangement links TRBV27 to TRBJ1-2, with D tentatively TRBD1 (6 bases). Germline CDR1 is MNHEY and CDR2 is SMNVEV (reference sequence). This CDR3 contains 16 residues. Deletions cut 6 bases from V and 8 bases from J, with 25 bases between. The CDR3 protein is CASRSSGTLLRNGYTF. Written as DNA, the CDR3 is TGTGCCAGCAGGAGCTCCGGGACACTACTGCGTAACGGCTACACCTTC.

The chain carries TRBV5-1 and TRBJ2-7; 9 nucleotides match TRBD1. There are 16 residues in the CDR3. Germline CDR1 reads SGHRS; CDR2 reads YFSETQ. V dropped 0 bases and J dropped 0; count of bases not matched to a gene: 4. The CDR3 loop reads CASSLGGTGSSYEQYF. The CDR3 DNA follows: TGCGCCAGCAGCTTGGGGGGGACAGGGAGCTCCTACGAGCAGTACTTC.

The chain links TRBV4-1 to TRBJ2-1; TRBD1 is a possible D gene (6 bases). Germline V gives CDR1 MGHRA, CDR2 YSYEKL. The CDR3 is 17 amino acids. V was shortened by 3 bases and J by 6 bases, with 21 bases between the two germline ends. CDR3 nucleotides: TGCGCCAGCAGCCATATCAACAGGGTTCTAGCAGGCAATGAGCAGTTCTTC. Protein: CASSHINRVLAGNEQFF.

The chain carries TRBV27 and TRBJ2-7; the D is unclear. The germline gives CDR1 MNHEY, CDR2 SMNVEV (reference sequence). V was cut by 7 bases and J by 4 bases, with 17 bases left in between. The CDR3 runs to 14 residues. CDR3 in amino acids: CASTSPRSGYEQYF. Written as DNA, the CDR3 is TGTGCCAGCACTTCCCCTCGCTCCGGGTACGAGCAGTACTTC.

CDR3 bases: TGTGCCAGCAGAAACACAGGGGGTGGGGATACGCAGTATTTT. It codes for CASRNTGGGDTQYF. The chain joins TRBV5-6 to TRBJ2-3, with TRBD1 matching 8 bases. CDR1 SGHDT and CDR2 YYEEEE come from the germline V gene. V dropped 5 bases and J dropped 6; count of bases not matched to a gene: 8. This CDR3 is 14 amino acids long.